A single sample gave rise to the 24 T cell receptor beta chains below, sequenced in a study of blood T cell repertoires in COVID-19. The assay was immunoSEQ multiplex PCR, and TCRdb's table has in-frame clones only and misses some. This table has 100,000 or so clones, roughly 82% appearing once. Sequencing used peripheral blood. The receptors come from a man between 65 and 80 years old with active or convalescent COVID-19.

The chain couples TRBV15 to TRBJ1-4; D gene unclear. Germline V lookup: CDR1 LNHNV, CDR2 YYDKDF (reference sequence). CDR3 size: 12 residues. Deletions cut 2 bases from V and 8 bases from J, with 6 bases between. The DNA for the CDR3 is TGTGCCACCAGCAGAAGCGACGAAAAACTGTTTTTT. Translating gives CATSRSDEKLFF.

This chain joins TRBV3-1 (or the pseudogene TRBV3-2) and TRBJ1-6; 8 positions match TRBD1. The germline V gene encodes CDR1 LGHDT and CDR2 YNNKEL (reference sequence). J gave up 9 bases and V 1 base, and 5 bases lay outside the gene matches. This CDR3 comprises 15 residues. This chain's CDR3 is CASSQGSDRGSPLHF. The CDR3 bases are TGTGCCAGCAGCCAAGGATCAGACAGGGGTTCACCCCTCCACTTT.

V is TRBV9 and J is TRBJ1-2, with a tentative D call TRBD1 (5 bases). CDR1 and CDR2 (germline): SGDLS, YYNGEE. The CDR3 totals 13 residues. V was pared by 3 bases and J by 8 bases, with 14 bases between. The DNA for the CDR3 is TGTGCCAGCAGCGGCCAGGGCAAGGGGGGCTACACCTTC. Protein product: CASSGQGKGGYTF.

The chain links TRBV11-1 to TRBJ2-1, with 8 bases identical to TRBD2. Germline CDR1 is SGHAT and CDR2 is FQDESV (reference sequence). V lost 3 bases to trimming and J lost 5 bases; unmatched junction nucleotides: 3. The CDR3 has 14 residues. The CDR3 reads CASSFGTRNNEQFF. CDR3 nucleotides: TGTGCCAGCAGCTTTGGGACTAGGAACAATGAGCAGTTCTTC.

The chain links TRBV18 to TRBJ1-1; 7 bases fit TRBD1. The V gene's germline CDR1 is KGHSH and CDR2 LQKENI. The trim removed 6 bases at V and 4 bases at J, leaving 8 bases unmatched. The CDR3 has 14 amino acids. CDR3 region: CASSPTGLATEAFF. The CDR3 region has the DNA TGTGCCAGCTCGCCGACAGGGTTGGCCACTGAAGCTTTCTTT.

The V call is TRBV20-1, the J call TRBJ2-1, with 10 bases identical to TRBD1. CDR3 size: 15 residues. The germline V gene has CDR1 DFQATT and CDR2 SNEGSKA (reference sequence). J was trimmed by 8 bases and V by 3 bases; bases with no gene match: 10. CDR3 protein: CSASRSGQGRDEQFF. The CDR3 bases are TGCAGTGCTAGTAGGTCGGGACAGGGGAGGGATGAGCAGTTCTTC.

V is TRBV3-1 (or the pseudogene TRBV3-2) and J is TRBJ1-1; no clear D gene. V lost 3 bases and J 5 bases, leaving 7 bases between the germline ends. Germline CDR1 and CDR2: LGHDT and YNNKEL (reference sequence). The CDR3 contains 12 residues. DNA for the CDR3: TGTGCCAGCAGCCATCTTGAGACTGAAGCTTTCTTT. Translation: CASSHLETEAFF.

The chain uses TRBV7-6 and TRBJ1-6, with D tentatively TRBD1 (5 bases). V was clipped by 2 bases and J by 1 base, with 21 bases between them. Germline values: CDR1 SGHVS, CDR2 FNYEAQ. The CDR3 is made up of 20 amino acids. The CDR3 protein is CASSLPAGGSKGSYNSPLHF. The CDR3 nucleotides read TGTGCCAGCAGCTTACCCGCCGGGGGATCTAAAGGGTCCTATAATTCACCCCTCCACTTT. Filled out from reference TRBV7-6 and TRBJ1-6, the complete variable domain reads GAGVSQSPRYKVTKRGQDVALRCDPISGHVSLYWYRQALGQGPEFLTYFNYEAQQDKSGLPNDRFSAERPEGSISTLTIQRTEQRDSAMYRCASSLPAGGSKGSYNSPLHFGNGTRLTVT.

The CDR3 DNA reads TGTGCTAGTGGTTTGCCCGAGGGACATTTGAACACTGAAGCTTTCTTT. Protein: CASGLPEGHLNTEAFF. The chain recombines TRBV12-5 with TRBJ1-1; possible D gene TRBD1, 6 bases. Germline assignment: CDR1 LGHNT and CDR2 FRNRAP. CDR3 length: 16 amino acids. V was clipped by 2 bases and J by 0 bases, with 13 bases between them.

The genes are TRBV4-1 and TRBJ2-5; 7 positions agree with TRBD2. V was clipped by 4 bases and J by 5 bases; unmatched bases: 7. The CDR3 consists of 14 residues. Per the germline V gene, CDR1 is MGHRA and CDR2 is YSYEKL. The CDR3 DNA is TGCGCCAGCAGCCCGTGGGGAGGGGATGAGACCCAGTACTTC. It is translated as CASSPWGGDETQYF.

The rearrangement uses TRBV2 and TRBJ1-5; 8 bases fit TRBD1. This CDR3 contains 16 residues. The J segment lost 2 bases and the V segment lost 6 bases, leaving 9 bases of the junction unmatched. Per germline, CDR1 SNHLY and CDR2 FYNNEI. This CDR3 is CASSDSGGAGNQPQHF. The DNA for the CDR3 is TGTGCCAGCAGCGATTCAGGGGGCGCGGGCAATCAGCCCCAGCATTTT.

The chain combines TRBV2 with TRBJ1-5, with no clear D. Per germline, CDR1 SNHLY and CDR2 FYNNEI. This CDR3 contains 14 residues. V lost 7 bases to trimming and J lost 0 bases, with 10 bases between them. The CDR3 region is CASKKGDSNQPQHF. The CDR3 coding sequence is TGTGCCAGCAAAAAGGGAGATAGCAATCAGCCCCAGCATTTT.

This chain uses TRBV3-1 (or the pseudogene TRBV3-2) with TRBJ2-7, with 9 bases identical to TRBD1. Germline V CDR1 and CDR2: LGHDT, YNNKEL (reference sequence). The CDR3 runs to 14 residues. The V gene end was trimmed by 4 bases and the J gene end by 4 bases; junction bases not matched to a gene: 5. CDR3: CASSRIQGAYEQYF. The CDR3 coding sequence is TGTGCCAGCAGCCGCATACAGGGGGCGTACGAGCAGTACTTC.

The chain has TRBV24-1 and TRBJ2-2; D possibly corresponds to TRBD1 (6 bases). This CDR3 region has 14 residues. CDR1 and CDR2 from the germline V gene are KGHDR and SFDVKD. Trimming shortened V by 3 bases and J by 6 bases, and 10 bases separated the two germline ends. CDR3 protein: CATSDPRGSGELFF. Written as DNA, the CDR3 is TGTGCCACCAGTGATCCCAGGGGATCCGGGGAGCTGTTTTTT.

CDR3 nucleotide sequence: TGTGCCAGCAGCCCACAACTAGTCGGGGATGAGCAGTTCTTC. Amino acid sequence: CASSPQLVGDEQFF. The chain carries TRBV3-1 (or the pseudogene TRBV3-2) and TRBJ2-1, with D possibly being TRBD2 (5 bases). The CDR3 spans 14 residues. Germline values: CDR1 LGHDT, CDR2 YNNKEL (reference sequence). Trimming removed 4 bases at V and 8 bases at J, with 15 bases between.

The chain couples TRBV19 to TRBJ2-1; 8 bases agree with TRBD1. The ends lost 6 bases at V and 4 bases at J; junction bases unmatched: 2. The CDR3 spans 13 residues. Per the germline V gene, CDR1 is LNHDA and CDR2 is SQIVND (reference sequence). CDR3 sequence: CASRRQGYNEQFF. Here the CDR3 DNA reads TGTGCCAGTAGGAGACAGGGGTACAATGAGCAGTTCTTC. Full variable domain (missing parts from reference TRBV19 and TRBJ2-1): DGGITQSPKYLFRKEGQNVTLSCEQNLNHDAMYWYRQDPGQGLRLIYYSQIVNDFQKGDIAEGYSVSREKKESFPLTVTSAQKNPTAFYLCASRRQGYNEQFFGPGTRLTVL.

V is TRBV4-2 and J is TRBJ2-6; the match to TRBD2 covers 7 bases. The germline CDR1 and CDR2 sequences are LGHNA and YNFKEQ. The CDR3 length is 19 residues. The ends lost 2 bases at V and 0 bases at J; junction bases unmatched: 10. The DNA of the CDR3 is TGTGCCAGCAGCCAAAGTGTGGATCTAGCGGACTCTGGGGCCAACGTCCTGACTTTC. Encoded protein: CASSQSVDLADSGANVLTF.

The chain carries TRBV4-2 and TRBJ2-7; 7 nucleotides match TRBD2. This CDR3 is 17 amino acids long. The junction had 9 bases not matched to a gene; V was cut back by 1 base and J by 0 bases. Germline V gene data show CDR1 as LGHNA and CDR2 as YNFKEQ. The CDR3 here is CASSQVQASGISYEQYF. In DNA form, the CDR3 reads TGTGCCAGCAGCCAAGTTCAGGCTAGCGGCATCTCCTACGAGCAGTACTTC.

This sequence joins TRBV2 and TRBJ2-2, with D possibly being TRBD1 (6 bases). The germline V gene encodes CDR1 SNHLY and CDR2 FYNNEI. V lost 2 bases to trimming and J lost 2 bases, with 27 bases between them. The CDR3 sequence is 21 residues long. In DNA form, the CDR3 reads TGTGCCAGCAGTGAATGGTTACATATAGGGGTGGACAGACGAAACACCGGGGAGCTGTTTTTT. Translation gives CASSEWLHIGVDRRNTGELFF.

CDR3 region: CASSTRVGAEANYGYTF. The DNA of the CDR3 is TGTGCCAGCAGCACCCGGGTAGGGGCAGAGGCTAACTATGGCTACACCTTC. The rearrangement uses TRBV13 and TRBJ1-2; tentatively, D is TRBD1 (5 bases). The CDR3 runs to 17 residues. Germline V gene lookup returns CDR1 PRHDT and CDR2 FYEKMQ (reference sequence). Between the trimmed V and J ends, which lost 5 bases and 0 bases, there was a span of 19 bases. Drawing the rest from reference TRBV13 and TRBJ1-2, the complete variable domain is AAGVIQSPRHLIKEKRETATLKCYPIPRHDTVYWYQQGPGQDPQFLISFYEKMQSDKGSIPDRFSAQQFSDYHSELNMSSLELGDSALYFCASSTRVGAEANYGYTFGSGTRLTVV.

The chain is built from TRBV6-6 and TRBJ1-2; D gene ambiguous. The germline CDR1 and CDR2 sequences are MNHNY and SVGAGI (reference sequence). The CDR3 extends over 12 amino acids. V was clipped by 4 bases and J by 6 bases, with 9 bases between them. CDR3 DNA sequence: TGTGCCAGCAGTTTACTTTTGGATGGCTACACCTTC. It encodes CASSLLLDGYTF.

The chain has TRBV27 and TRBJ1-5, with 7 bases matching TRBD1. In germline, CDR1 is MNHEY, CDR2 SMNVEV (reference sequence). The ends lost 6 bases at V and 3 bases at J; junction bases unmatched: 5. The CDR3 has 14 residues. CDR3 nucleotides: TGTGCCAGCAGCCCGACAGGGAACAATCAGCCCCAGCATTTT. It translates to CASSPTGNNQPQHF.

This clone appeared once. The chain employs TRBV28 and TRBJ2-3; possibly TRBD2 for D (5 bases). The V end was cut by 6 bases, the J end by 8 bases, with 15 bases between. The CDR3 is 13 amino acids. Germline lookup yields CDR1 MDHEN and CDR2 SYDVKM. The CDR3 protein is CASRQGHSGTQYF. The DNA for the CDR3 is TGTGCCAGCAGGCAAGGGCACAGCGGTACGCAGTATTTT.

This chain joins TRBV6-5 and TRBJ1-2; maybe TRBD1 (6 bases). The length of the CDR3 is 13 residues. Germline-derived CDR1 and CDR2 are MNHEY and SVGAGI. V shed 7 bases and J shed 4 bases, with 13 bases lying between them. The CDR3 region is CASIQRGTYGYTF. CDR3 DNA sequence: TGTGCCAGCATCCAAAGGGGGACCTATGGCTACACCTTC.